A single sample is the source of the 28 T cell receptor beta chains below, sequenced in a study of glioma-infiltrating T cells. Using RNA template, CDR3s of TCR alpha and beta were amplified with iRepertoire arm-PCR. Using its own MiXCR run on the multiplex PCR reads, TCRdb lists one record per CDR3 protein. The table records 100,000 to 150,000 distinct CDR3 sequences, about 25% of them present only once. Sequenced material: glioma tissue, nonneoplastic brain tissue, or PBMCs (not recorded which). The receptors here all came from a human donor with low-grade glioma or glioblastoma, undergoing nonglioma brain surgery, or in good health (not recorded which).

In this sample, this clonotype turned up a few times. This sequence joins TRBV27 and TRBJ2-6, with TRBD1 matching 9 bases. This CDR3 spans 17 amino acids. V dropped 6 bases and J dropped 0; count of bases not matched to a gene: 6. From germline, CDR1 is MNHEY and CDR2 SMNVEV (reference sequence). CDR3 DNA sequence: TGTGCCAGCAGGGACAGGGGTTCGGGCTCTGGGGCCAACGTCCTGACTTTC. Protein: CASRDRGSGSGANVLTF.

The chain joins TRBV12-3 or TRBV12-4 to TRBJ2-3; D perhaps matches TRBD1 (6 bases). With 7 bases removed from V and 5 bases from J, the gap between germline ends came to 19 bases. This CDR3 region has 15 residues. CDR3 in DNA: TGTGCCAGCACCCCATGGGGGCCGCGTGGAGATACGCAGTATTTT. Residues: CASTPWGPRGDTQYF.

The chain uses TRBV12-3 or TRBV12-4 and TRBJ1-2; D is perhaps TRBD1 (6 bases). The CDR3 covers 14 residues. The ends were cut back, 5 bases at V and 3 bases at J, with 13 bases in the middle. CDR3 in DNA: TGTGCCAGCAGTCCTACAGGGTCGGACTATGGCTACACCTTC. Encoded protein: CASSPTGSDYGYTF.

This clonotype was seen a few times. The V and J genes are TRBV27 and TRBJ2-3; TRBD1 agrees at 10 bases. The germline V gene encodes CDR1 MNHEY and CDR2 SMNVEV (reference sequence). V gave up 9 bases and J gave up 5 bases; unmatched junction bases: 8. This CDR3 is 14 amino acids long. The CDR3 loop is CASGGQGRGDTQYF. As DNA, the CDR3 is TGTGCCAGTGGGGGACAGGGGCGAGGAGATACGCAGTATTTT.

The rearrangement links TRBV12-3 or TRBV12-4 to TRBJ1-5, with D tentatively TRBD1 (5 bases). With 5 bases removed from V and 2 bases from J, the gap between germline ends came to 16 bases. The CDR3 is 16 amino acids. DNA for the CDR3: TGTGCCAGCAGTACCCGGGTGAGGGGCGGCAATCAGCCCCAGCATTTT. Translating it yields CASSTRVRGGNQPQHF.

The chain is built from TRBV20-1 and TRBJ1-2; D is ambiguous. Per the germline V gene, CDR1 is DFQATT and CDR2 is SNEGSKA (reference sequence). This CDR3 spans 13 amino acids. V was cut by 5 bases and J by 2 bases, with 12 bases left in between. The CDR3 nucleotides are TGCAGTGCTTCCCAGCAGAGAAACTATGGCTACACCTTC. As protein: CSASQQRNYGYTF.

This chain connects TRBV15 to TRBJ1-1; D possibly corresponds to TRBD1 (6 bases). The CDR3 runs 14 residues. Per the germline V gene, CDR1 is LNHNV and CDR2 is YYDKDF (reference sequence). V was pared by 3 bases and J by 7 bases, with 15 bases between. CDR3 protein: CATSSLGGGSEAFF. In nucleotides, the CDR3 is TGTGCCACCAGCAGCTTAGGAGGGGGGAGTGAAGCTTTCTTT.

This clonotype came up many times. V gene TRBV20-1 combines with J gene TRBJ2-3, with D unclear. Looked up from germline, CDR1 is DFQATT and CDR2 is SNEGSKA (reference sequence). The ends were cut back, 5 bases at V and 1 base at J, with 10 bases in the middle. The CDR3 extends over 13 amino acids. The CDR3 DNA reads as TGCAGTGCTTTCTGGGTCCGCACAGATACGCAGTATTTT. Amino acids: CSAFWVRTDTQYF.

At least ten counts were recorded for this clonotype. V gene TRBV28 combines with J gene TRBJ2-5; a weak D match, TRBD1 (6 bases). There are 15 residues in the CDR3. Germline values: CDR1 MDHEN, CDR2 SYDVKM. V was cut by 4 bases and J by 4 bases, with 16 bases left in between. CDR3: CASSYERGIRETQYF. The CDR3 region has the DNA TGTGCCAGCAGTTACGAAAGGGGGATACGAGAGACCCAGTACTTC.

V is TRBV29-1 and J is TRBJ1-2; TRBD1 is a possible D gene (5 bases). Germline V gives CDR1 SQVTM, CDR2 ANQGSEA. Trimming stripped 3 bases from V and 4 bases from J, with 18 bases between. The CDR3 runs 15 residues. CDR3 DNA: TGCAGCGTTGATGAGAGGTTGGGGGTCGGCTATGGCTACACCTTC. Translating it yields CSVDERLGVGYGYTF.

This clonotype has a handful of counts. The gene calls are TRBV20-1 and TRBJ1-2, with TRBD1 identical over 9 bases. This CDR3 comprises 14 residues. Trimming at V came to 1 base and at J to 4 bases, leaving 4 bases not matched to a gene. Germline CDR1 and CDR2: DFQATT and SNEGSKA (reference sequence). CDR3 DNA sequence: TGCAGTGCTAGAGTTACAGGGGGCGGCTATGGCTACACCTTC. It encodes CSARVTGGGYGYTF.

This clonotype was seen a few times. The gene calls are TRBV3-1 and TRBJ1-1; D remains ambiguous. This CDR3 contains 14 residues. Per germline, CDR1 LGHDT and CDR2 YNNKEL (reference sequence). Trimming left V 2 bases short and J 1 base short, with 8 bases between. The CDR3 loop is CASSQRRSNTEAFF. DNA for the CDR3: TGTGCCAGCAGCCAAAGGCGGTCGAACACTGAAGCTTTCTTT.

The sample holds many counts of this clonotype. The chain uses TRBV28 and TRBJ1-1; D perhaps matches TRBD1 (5 bases). The CDR3 is 15 amino acids. Germline CDR1 is MDHEN and CDR2 is SYDVKM. The germline V and J ends were trimmed by 6 bases and 1 base, with 15 bases remaining between them. CDR3 DNA: TGTGCCAGCAGGCTGACAGCCACGTCGAACACTGAAGCTTTCTTT. It yields the protein CASRLTATSNTEAFF. Using reference TRBV28 and TRBJ1-1 for the parts outside the CDR3, the full variable domain is DVKVTQSSRYLVKRTGEKVFLECVQDMDHENMFWYRQDPGLGLRLIYFSYDVKMKEKGDIPEGYSVSREKKERFSLILESASTNQTSMYLCASRLTATSNTEAFFGQGTRLTVV.

This clonotype has just a few counts. The V and J genes are TRBV4-1 and TRBJ2-1; TRBD2 matches at 8 bases. With 6 bases clipped from V and 2 bases from J, the junction kept 3 bases outside the gene matches. The CDR3 consists of 14 residues. Germline V gene lookup returns CDR1 MGHRA and CDR2 YSYEKL. CDR3 sequence reads: CASRLSGAYNEQFF. Written as DNA, the CDR3 is TGCGCCAGCAGACTTAGCGGGGCCTACAATGAGCAGTTCTTC.

This clonotype was recorded at least ten times. The chain couples TRBV7-2 to TRBJ1-5; D is unclear. With 2 bases removed from V and 4 bases from J, the gap between germline ends came to 9 bases. This CDR3 region has 14 residues. Germline CDR1 is SGHTA and CDR2 is FQGNSA. The CDR3 DNA sequence: TGTGCCAGCAGCTTATTTCAGGTTAATCAGCCCCAGCATTTT. Translated, it gives CASSLFQVNQPQHF.

This clonotype occurred many times. The chain uses TRBV6-1 and TRBJ2-7; TRBD2 matches at 8 bases. The CDR3 totals 14 residues. V lost 1 base to trimming and J lost 3 bases; unmatched junction nucleotides: 2. Germline V gene lookup returns CDR1 MNHNS and CDR2 SASEGT. The CDR3 region has the DNA TGTGCCAGCAGTGAAGGCGGGGGGAACTACGAGCAGTACGTC. Encoded protein: CASSEGGGNYEQYV.

This clonotype was seen a handful of times. A much larger clone is a single base away; this may be a read error. The V call is TRBV6-6, the J call TRBJ1-1; D is ambiguous. This CDR3 region has 13 residues. Germline V gives CDR1 MNHNY, CDR2 SVGAGI (reference sequence). CDR3: CAGSYDGNTEAFF. The CDR3 DNA reads as TGTGCCGGCAGTTACGATGGGAACACTGAAGCTTTCTTT.

About this clonotype itself: Being one base from a much bigger clone, this may be a read error. The chain carries TRBV20-1 and TRBJ1-2, with 7 positions matching TRBD1. V lost 5 bases to trimming and J lost 7 bases; unmatched junction nucleotides: 16. The germline CDR1 and CDR2 sequences are DFQATT and SNEGSKA (reference sequence). The CDR3 loop spans 15 amino acids. The CDR3 protein is CSALKPGQKILGYTF. CDR3 DNA: TGCAGTGCTCTTAAACCGGGACAGAAGATTCTTGGCTACACCTTC.

In its sample, this clonotype was seen many times. The rearrangement joins TRBV6-2 or TRBV6-3 to TRBJ2-3; D is uncertain. The CDR3 runs 14 residues. Germline CDR1 MNHEY, CDR2 SVGEGT. Trimming removed 0 bases from V and 4 bases from J, with 8 bases in between. DNA of the CDR3: TGTGCCAGCAGTTACTCTAGTAGTGCAGATACGCAGTATTTT. Protein product: CASSYSSSADTQYF.

The chain's CDR3 is CASSPGGTLTNTQYF. For the CDR3, the DNA is TGTGCCAGCAGTCCCGGTGGTACCCTCACGAATACGCAGTATTTT. The chain is built from TRBV28 and TRBJ2-3, with D unclear. This CDR3 is built from 15 residues. Per the germline V gene, CDR1 is MDHEN and CDR2 is SYDVKM. The V end was cut by 5 bases, the J end by 7 bases, with 19 bases between.

A word on this clonotype: This may come from a read error, since a much larger clone is one base off. In DNA form, the CDR3 reads TGTGCCAGCAGTTACTCGACTCGGGGGACTGAATCTTTCTTT. It codes for CASSYSTRGTESFF. The chain carries TRBV6-5 and TRBJ1-1; D is possibly TRBD1 (5 bases). The CDR3 has 14 residues. Per the germline V gene, CDR1 is MNHEY and CDR2 is SVGAGI.

The sample holds many counts of this clonotype. This chain joins TRBV19 and TRBJ1-2, with a possible D match to TRBD1 (6 bases). CDR1 and CDR2 (germline): LNHDA, SQIVND (reference sequence). This CDR3 region has 13 residues. V was trimmed by 5 bases and J by 2 bases, leaving 9 bases between them. Written as DNA, the CDR3 is TGTGCCAGTAGTTGGACAGCGAACTATGGCTACACCTTC. It encodes CASSWTANYGYTF.

In its sample, this clonotype was seen a few times. The chain employs TRBV9 and TRBJ1-5; D uncertain. The V end was cut by 0 bases, the J end by 5 bases, with 12 bases between. Germline CDR1 SGDLS, CDR2 YYNGEE. This CDR3 comprises 15 residues. The CDR3 spells CASSVDEGGYQPQHF. The CDR3 coding sequence is TGTGCCAGCAGCGTAGATGAGGGCGGCTATCAGCCCCAGCATTTT. The full variable domain, in which reference TRBV9 and TRBJ1-5 provide the parts outside the CDR3, is DSGVTQTPKHLITATGQRVTLRCSPRSGDLSVYWYQQSLDQGLQFLIQYYNGEERAKGNILERFSAQQFPDLHSELNLSSLELGDSALYFCASSVDEGGYQPQHFGDGTRLSIL.

The V and J genes are TRBV7-3 and TRBJ2-2; D ambiguous. The V end lost 5 bases, the J end lost 2 bases, and 6 bases lay between the germline ends. CDR3 length: 13 amino acids. CDR1 is SGHTA and CDR2 is FQGTGA in the germline V gene. The CDR3 loop reads CASSLRNTGELFF. The DNA for the CDR3 is TGTGCCAGCAGCCTCCGTAACACCGGGGAGCTGTTTTTT. Combining the CDR3 with reference TRBV7-3 and TRBJ2-2 gives the whole variable domain GAGVSQTPSNKVTEKGKYVELRCDPISGHTALYWYRQSLGQGPEFLIYFQGTGAADDSGLPNDRFFAVRPEGSVSTLKIQRTERGDSAVYLCASSLRNTGELFFGEGSRLTVL.

As for this clonotype: This may arise from a read error, as a much more abundant clone is one base away. The rearrangement links TRBV24-1 to TRBJ2-3; no definite D call. The last part of the DNA fits TRBJ1-5 better; the J call may be wrong. Germline V gene sequence: CDR1 KGHDR, CDR2 SFDVKD. The CDR3 extends over 13 amino acids. CDR3 amino acids: CATSDLLVGPQHF. In DNA, the CDR3 is TGTGCCACCAGTGATTTGTTGGTTGGTCCGCAGCATTTT.

The rearrangement joins TRBV12-3 or TRBV12-4 to TRBJ2-1, with D unresolved. The CDR3 loop spans 15 amino acids. V was shortened by 2 bases and J by 2 bases, with 10 bases between the two germline ends. CDR3 DNA: TGTGCCAGCAGTTTAAGGCCGTCTACCTACAATGAGCAGTTCTTC. It codes for CASSLRPSTYNEQFF.

The table lists this clonotype with a few counts. V and J are TRBV10-3 and TRBJ1-1, with 8 bases fitting TRBD1. This CDR3 comprises 15 residues. V shed 3 bases and J 4 bases; nucleotides not matched to a gene: 7. The germline V gene has CDR1 ENHRY and CDR2 SYGVKD. CDR3 DNA: TGTGCCATCAGTGAAGGACAGGGTCGCGCCACTGAAGCTTTCTTT. This codes for CAISEGQGRATEAFF.

The chain joins TRBV6-1 to TRBJ1-5; 7 nucleotides agree with TRBD1. V was pared by 6 bases and J by 3 bases, with 8 bases of the junction left unmatched. The CDR3 has 15 residues. Germline loops: CDR1 MNHNS, CDR2 SASEGT. The CDR3 is CASRETGYTNQPQHF. In DNA form, the CDR3 reads TGTGCCAGCAGGGAGACAGGGTATACCAATCAGCCCCAGCATTTT.